The clone carrying this T cell receptor beta chain appeared many times. Its antigen is as yet unknown. This record comes from a study of spatial heterogeneity in lung cancer. Whole-study context: Consistently, beta-chain sequences turned up in larger numbers than alpha-chain sequences did.

The time point: sample taken at primary tumor resection. The cohort: over 70 early-stage, untreated non-small cell lung cancer patients. In each case, whole RNA from tumor, nontumor lung or frozen PBMC was sequenced unsorted. One entry per CDR3 protein, called by TCRdb with MiXCR from the 5' RACE reads. The top ten hold approximately 10% of the sample, which has about 15,000 distinct CDR3 sequences, 7.3% seen once. Findings and caveats of the study: It was found that expanded intratumoral alpha and beta TCR counts tracked tumor mutation counts.

Germline CDR1 reads DFQATT; CDR2 reads SNEGSKA (reference sequence). Between the trimmed V and J ends, which lost 5 bases and 5 bases, there was a span of 24 bases. The CDR3 has 16 amino acids. The clonotype was recovered from a male donor with early-stage non-small cell lung cancer. The material sequenced was lung tumor tissue, taken at surgery. The chain is built from TRBV20-1 and TRBJ1-1; possibly TRBD1 for D (5 bases). The CDR3 DNA follows: TGCAGTGCTCCCCTGTTTTCAGGGCAGGGAAAAACTGAAGCTTTCTTT. Protein product: CSAPLFSGQGKTEAFF.